The clone carrying this T cell receptor beta chain showed up just a few times. What it binds is unknown. The CDR3 extends over 13 amino acids. The J segment lost 8 bases and the V segment lost 6 bases, leaving 7 bases of the junction unmatched. The entry originates in a study of identical twins. Whole-study results and caveats: The authors noted that invariant MAIT and iNKT cells could partly confound zero-insertion analyses. Abundant beta clonotypes from cord blood bore fewer insertions; memory repertoires lacked this pattern. Conclusions were based on cross-sectional statistical analysis, without following the same donors.

It was template switching that added a universal primer site, and there were unique molecular identifiers on the cDNA. MiXCR, run by TCRdb on the 5' RACE reads, gives a single entry per CDR3 protein. This table has 300,000 to 400,000 distinct CDR3 sequences, approximately 8.7% appearing once. This chain links TRBV12-3 or TRBV12-4 with TRBJ1-1; 9 bases are a match to TRBD1. This receptor was taken from a woman between 50 and 59 years old in good health. Source material: naive T cells sorted from blood. The CDR3 nucleotides read TGTGCCAGCAGCACTACAGGGGGCGGGGAAGCTTTCTTT. Translating gives CASSTTGGGEAFF.